This T cell receptor (beta chain) stems from a study of T cells in Graves' hyperthyroidism and ophthalmopathy (dated by TCRdb to the late 2010s). With respect to the entire study: To identify distinguishing TCR V-J signatures, a discovery cohort of some 99 patients was used, comprising 43 with Graves' ophthalmopathy and 57 with stable Graves' hyperthyroidism. Prospective prediction of ophthalmopathy was tested in an independent validation cohort consisting of under 20 hyperthyroidism patients and more than 15 patients who later progressed to ophthalmopathy. For training and testing, the roughly 93 patients in the discovery cohort were randomly divided in a 7:3 ratio. In several Graves' hyperthyroidism patients, the study also compared T-cell repertoires from thyroid tissue with T-cell repertoires from blood. After blood sampling, hyperthyroidism patients were treated with methimazole at a starting dose of 30 mg daily, and ophthalmopathy patients were treated with high-dose intravenous methylprednisolone. The paper describes TCR Vbeta CDR3 sequencing of fewer than 150 peripheral blood samples, made up of roughly 45 ophthalmopathy patients, around 78 hyperthyroidism patients and 17 progressor patients. Study-wide findings and limitations: A model built on a 13 V-J signature distinguished ophthalmopathy from stable hyperthyroidism, reaching roughly 88% sensitivity and 81.08% specificity in cross-validation and 80%/75% in testing. In validation, the model predicted progression to ophthalmopathy with about 71% sensitivity and 72% to 85% specificity, a median of about 6.7 months before onset. Most expanded thyroid clonotypes (frequency above 0.001) were also detected in blood, a finding suggesting that blood repertoires may reflect thyroid immune responses. Sample size was not statistically predetermined, and investigators were not blinded to group allocation.

Patients with uncontrolled infections, other autoimmune diseases, pregnancy or lactation were excluded. Diagnoses relied on clinical symptoms, serum thyroxine and TRAb, thyroid ultrasound and orbital computed tomography. Total RNA was extracted using Trizol reagent, and RNA quality was assessed on an Agilent 2100 Bioanalyzer. To note about this clonotype: It lacks a known antigen. Per-nucleotide qualities are absent, and no much larger clonotype sits a single base away.

Trimming at the junction amounts to 2 bases on V and 5 bases on J, and the germline ends lie 6 bases apart. As encoded in the germline V gene (reference sequence), CDR1 is MNHNY while CDR2 is SVGAGI. Spanning cysteine to phenylalanine, the CDR3 consists of 13 amino acids. The CDR3 DNA has 39 bases and is translated from base 1. TCR beta CDR3 regions were amplified from RNA transcripts. For the first round of RT-PCR on the TCR CDR3, the HTBI primer set was used together with the Qiagen OneStep RT-PCR kit. Libraries were constructed in a second round of multiplex PCR, after which size selection and purification were performed. Paired-end sequencing of the libraries was performed with 100 bp reads on an Illumina HiSeq2000. The study's processing was this. SOAPnuke was used to process the raw data, throwing out any read that contained adapters or uncalled bases, had a mean Phred below 15, or lacked an exact constant-primer or identifier match. COPE v1.2.5 was used to merge high-quality paired reads, and clonotypes were defined as unique nucleotide sequences. MiTCR v1.1 was used to align the clonotypes against IMGT TRBV, TRBD and TRBJ reference segments. The analysis was restricted to V-J combinations with a frequency above 0.0001, which together covered 99% to 99.2% of the repertoires. The TCS score was defined as the ratio of F50 (clonal expansion) to E x V (chaos), calculated using BLOSUM62-based TCRdist between CDR3 peptides within each V-J. Welch's t-statistics and random forest reduced around 550 V-J features to under 15, which were used in a naive Bayes classifier (R e1071). The Morisita-Horn index was used to measure how similar the thyroid and blood repertoires were. Starting from the raw public reads, TCRdb applied fastp trimming at Q25, assembled clones with MiXCR and retained in-frame beta chains. Rows merge per CDR3 protein into single entries with the most common DNA and genes. TCRdb's processing, not the authors' own work, is the source of the V and J calls. Across this sample there are approximately 640,000 distinct CDR3 sequences, with about 45% seen only once. The ten largest clonotypes hold roughly 6.5% of the sample.

The sequence came from an adult man with Graves' disease, either hyperthyroidism or ophthalmopathy (not recorded which). The material sequenced was peripheral blood or thyroid tissue (not recorded which). This sequence uses TRBV6-6 and TRBJ1-4; the D gene identity is not certain. This receptor has the CDR3 CASSYNGNEKLFF. The nucleotide sequence is TGTGCCAGCAGTTACAACGGGAATGAAAAACTGTTTTTT.